This T cell receptor beta chain emerged from a study of blood T cell repertoires in COVID-19. The CDR3 loop spans 14 amino acids. The germline CDR1 and CDR2 sequences are SQVTM and ANQGSEA. Between the trimmed V and J ends, which lost 4 bases and 0 bases, there was a span of 13 bases. Generated by immunoSEQ multiplex PCR, the TCRdb table keeps only in-frame clones and is missing some. Found here are about 87,000 clones, under 85% of them singletons; the top ten hold around 2.9%. This sequence originates from an elderly woman with COVID-19, enrolled during active disease. This chain links TRBV29-1 with TRBJ2-7, with D perhaps matching TRBD2 (6 bases). Sequencing was done on a sample of peripheral blood. The CDR3 loop reads CSVGVAVGSYEQYF. In DNA form, the CDR3 reads TGCAGCGTTGGAGTAGCGGTAGGCTCCTACGAGCAGTACTTC.